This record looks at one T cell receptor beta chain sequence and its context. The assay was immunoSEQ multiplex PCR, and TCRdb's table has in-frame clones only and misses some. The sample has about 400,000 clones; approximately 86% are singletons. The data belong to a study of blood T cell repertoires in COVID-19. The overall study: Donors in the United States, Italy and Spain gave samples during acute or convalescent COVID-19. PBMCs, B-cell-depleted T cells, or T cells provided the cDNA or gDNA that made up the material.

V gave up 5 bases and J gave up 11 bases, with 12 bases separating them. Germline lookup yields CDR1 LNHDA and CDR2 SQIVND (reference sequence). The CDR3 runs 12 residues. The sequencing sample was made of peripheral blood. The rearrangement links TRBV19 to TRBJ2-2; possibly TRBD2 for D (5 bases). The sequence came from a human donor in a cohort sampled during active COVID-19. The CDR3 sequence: CASSRPGSELFF. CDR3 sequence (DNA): TGTGCCAGTAGTCGCCCGGGGAGCGAGCTGTTTTTT.